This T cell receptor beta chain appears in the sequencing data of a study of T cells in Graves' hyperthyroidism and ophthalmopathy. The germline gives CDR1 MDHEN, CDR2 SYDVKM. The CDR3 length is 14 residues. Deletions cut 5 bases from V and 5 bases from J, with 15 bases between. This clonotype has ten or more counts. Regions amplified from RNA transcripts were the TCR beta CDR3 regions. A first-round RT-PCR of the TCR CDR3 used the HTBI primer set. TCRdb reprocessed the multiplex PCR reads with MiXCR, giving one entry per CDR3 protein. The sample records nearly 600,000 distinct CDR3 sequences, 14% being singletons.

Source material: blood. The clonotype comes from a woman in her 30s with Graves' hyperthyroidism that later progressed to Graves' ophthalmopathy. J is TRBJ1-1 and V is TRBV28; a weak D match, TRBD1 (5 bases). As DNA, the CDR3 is TGTGCCAGCAGTCTCAGGGACCTGCGAACTGAAGCTTTCTTT. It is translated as CASSLRDLRTEAFF.